This TCR beta chain was captured in a study of blood T cell repertoires in COVID-19. The overall study: There were acute and convalescent COVID-19 samples, and they came from the United States, Italy and Spain. T cells, B-cell-depleted T cells, or PBMCs supplied cDNA or gDNA.

Authors' methods: Reference gene primer amplification gave nucleated cell count estimates. Generated by immunoSEQ multiplex PCR, the TCRdb table keeps only in-frame clones and is missing some. The V and J calls and clone size were taken over from that table, and D and trimming were inferred from the DNA. The table has 350,000 to 400,000 clones, 88% seen once. Germline trimming cut 2 bases from V and 3 bases from J; bases unmatched to any gene: 6. The CDR3 has 14 residues. Germline CDR1 reads GTSNPN; CDR2 reads SVGIG (reference sequence). This TCR came from a young woman who had recovered from COVID-19. Sample: PBMCs or T cells enriched from blood (not recorded which). The chain joins TRBV30 to TRBJ2-7, with 8 bases aligning to TRBD1. The CDR3 region is CAWSTGTGLYEQYF. The DNA for the CDR3 is TGTGCCTGGAGTACCGGGACAGGACTCTACGAGCAGTACTTC.